This TCR beta chain was captured by sequencing in a study of somatic mutations in cytotoxic T cells in rheumatoid arthritis (dated by TCRdb to between 2016 and 2019). Notes on the research overall: Peripheral blood (around 29 ml EDTA) was collected from patients immediately after diagnosis and before any treatment began. A total of roughly 60 rheumatoid arthritis patients and over 15 healthy controls underwent TCRB deep sequencing. Sorted V beta1+ cells also underwent TCRB sequencing, and some V beta antibody-stained T-cell populations were flow-sorted at nearly 100% purity on a FACSAria II or Sony SH800. Median age was essentially the same in the patient group and the control group. Whether expanded CD8+ T-cell clones in untreated, newly diagnosed rheumatoid arthritis carry somatic mutations was the study question, and clonality was characterized with TCRB deep sequencing.

Positive magnetic bead selection on an AutoMACS was used to isolate CD4+ and CD8+ cells, with flow cytometry used to check purity. After a first flow cytometry screen using a TCR V beta antibody panel, clonal expansions were characterized through TCRB deep sequencing of sorted CD8+ fractions. Ficoll-Paque PLUS density gradient separation was used to isolate peripheral blood mononuclear cells. Using Nucleospin Tissue or Tissue XS kits, DNA was extracted from CD4-enriched, CD8-enriched or PBMC samples, with quantification by a Qubit 2.0 fluorometer. As regards this clone: The target of this receptor is not known. No clone much larger than this one lies a single base away; base qualities are absent.

The germline V gene encodes CDR1 SGHVS and CDR2 FNYEAQ. From V the trimming removes 5 bases and from J it removes 3 bases, while the gene matches leave 13 bases of the junction unaccounted for. The CDR3 holds 16 amino acids from the cysteine to the phenylalanine. The kept DNA is CDR3 alone, 48 bases in frame from the first base. TCRB CDR3 sequencing used the immunoSEQ assay on genomic DNA. On the study's bioinformatics: Published virus-specific TCRB sequences were compared with patient CD8+ clones larger than 1%, and only a few matches were found. Only productive TCRB rearrangements were included in the analyses. A clone was defined by a unique TCRB CDR3 sequence, and clonality was computed as a productive clonality index based on Shannon entropy. Repertoire overlap between two samples was calculated from the template counts of each clone relative to total templates per sample. V-gene usage measured by flow cytometry correlated with TCRB sequencing V-gene usage, with a Spearman r of around 0.59. Here the immuneACCESS table is served through TCRdb, limited to in-frame sequences with V and J called. Missing clones are a known gap in these copies; in checked studies unresolved V genes cover under half, and the rest lacks a known reason. The V and J calls and the clone size are those of that table, but D and trimming were determined from the DNA. The table for this sample lists roughly 2,200 clones; approximately 84% of them were counted only once. The ten largest clones capture about 40% of the sample.

General study outcomes and caveats: It was unknown which antigens the expanded CD8+ clones targeted, and their absence from virus-specific databases did not exclude viral specificity. In about an eighth of the roughly 60 patients the largest CD8+ clone exceeded 20% of CD8+ cells, and several identical CD8+ TCRB sequences were shared between blood and synovial fluid. Healthy controls showed no age-related increase in CD8+ clonality, whereas patients did (Spearman r ~ 0.49). There was no significant difference in CD8+ T-cell clonality between rheumatoid arthritis patients and age-matched healthy controls. The slight underrepresentation of TRBV07 in patients was not corrected for multiple comparisons.

The rearrangement joined TRBV7-6 to TRBJ2-7; TRBD1 lines up with 7 middle nucleotides. The sample comprised CD8+ T cells sorted from blood. The receptor was isolated from an adult with rheumatoid arthritis. The nucleotide sequence reads as follows: TGTGCCAGCAGCACCAGGTCCCGGGACAGCTTCTACGAGCAGTACTTC. It is translated as CASSTRSRDSFYEQYF.